These 5 T cell receptor beta chains were sequenced from one sample in a study of blood T cells in healthy people across ages. The second PCR ran about 6 to 12 cycles with a sample-barcoded 5' primer and J-beta primers. TCRdb re-called the 5' RACE reads with MiXCR, one entry per CDR3 protein. In the table there are over a million distinct CDR3 sequences, around 45% of which are singletons. Sequencing was performed on blood. The receptors derive from a woman aged 55-69 years in good health.

Only a few counts were recorded for this clonotype. The gene calls are TRBV24-1 and TRBJ2-1; no reliable D call. V was pared by 3 bases and J by 4 bases, with 9 bases between. The CDR3 is 14 amino acids. Germline V gene sequence: CDR1 KGHDR, CDR2 SFDVKD. The chain's CDR3 is CATSDPRGYNEQFF. The DNA for the CDR3 is TGTGCCACCAGTGATCCCCGCGGATACAATGAGCAGTTCTTC.

V usage is TRBV28 and J usage is TRBJ1-1; TRBD1 agrees at 7 bases. Germline lookup yields CDR1 MDHEN and CDR2 SYDVKM. This CDR3 spans 15 amino acids. The V gene end was trimmed by 8 bases and the J gene end by 0 bases; junction bases not matched to a gene: 9. CDR3 sequence reads: CASGVGGGMNTEAFF. The CDR3 DNA reads as TGTGCCAGCGGGGTAGGAGGGGGCATGAACACTGAAGCTTTCTTT.

With regard to this clonotype: A read error may account for a junction end that differs from germline. This chain uses TRBV12-3 or TRBV12-4 with TRBJ2-7; D not certain. This CDR3 has 14 amino acids. The CDR3 spells CVSSSPLAFYEQYF. The CDR3 DNA follows: TGTGTCAGCAGTTCTCCTTTGGCCTTCTACGAGCAGTACTTC.

The chain carries TRBV5-5 and TRBJ2-1; 14 bases are shared with TRBD2. Germline CDR1 and CDR2: SGHKS and YYEKEE (reference sequence). The CDR3 length is 14 residues. V shed 4 bases and J 12 bases; nucleotides not matched to a gene: 6. The CDR3 protein is CASSLGLAGVGQFF. In nucleotides, the CDR3 is TGTGCCAGCAGCCTGGGACTAGCGGGGGTTGGGCAGTTCTTC.

The V and J genes are TRBV20-1 and TRBJ2-1, with D possibly being TRBD1 or TRBD2 (5 bases each). The CDR3 totals 14 residues. V was trimmed by 1 base and J by 3 bases, leaving 10 bases between them. CDR1 and CDR2 (germline): DFQATT, SNEGSKA (reference sequence). The CDR3 nucleotides read TGCAGTGCTAGAGTTTGGGACCACTACAATGAGCAGTTCTTC. Residues: CSARVWDHYNEQFF.